Following are 18 T cell receptor beta chains from one sample sequenced in a study of blood T cell repertoires in COVID-19. Generated by immunoSEQ multiplex PCR, the TCRdb table keeps only in-frame clones and is missing some. The repertoire has some 270,000 clones, 90% of them found once; the top ten carry 2.1%. Sequenced input: peripheral blood. These receptor sequences come from a woman aged 60-75 years with COVID-19, enrolled during active disease.

The chain uses TRBV18 and TRBJ1-1, with 11 bases that match TRBD1. Germline loops: CDR1 KGHSH, CDR2 LQKENI. The V segment lost 2 bases and the J segment 6 bases; nucleotides outside the gene matches: 11. CDR3 length equals 17 residues. This chain's CDR3 is CASSPFEGTGGKAEAFF. CDR3 nucleotide sequence: TGTGCCAGCTCACCATTTGAAGGGACAGGGGGAAAAGCTGAAGCTTTCTTT.

This chain uses TRBV25-1 with TRBJ1-1; TRBD1 aligns across 7 bases. This CDR3 has 14 amino acids. The junction had 8 bases not matched to a gene; V was cut back by 2 bases and J by 8 bases. Germline loops: CDR1 MGHDK, CDR2 SYGVNS. The CDR3 protein is CASSEKTGWGEAFF. In DNA form, the CDR3 reads TGTGCCAGCAGTGAAAAGACAGGGTGGGGAGAAGCTTTCTTT.

J is TRBJ1-1 and V is TRBV5-1, with D possibly matching TRBD1 (5 bases). Trimming pared 5 bases from V and 1 base from J, leaving 12 bases between. Germline-derived CDR1 and CDR2 are SGHRS and YFSETQ. The CDR3 has 14 amino acids. As DNA, the CDR3 is TGCGCCAGCAGGACCGCGACAGCGAACACTGAAGCTTTCTTT. Translation: CASRTATANTEAFF.

The chain employs TRBV6-5 and TRBJ1-4, with 8 bases fitting TRBD1. The germline V gene has CDR1 MNHEY and CDR2 SVGAGI. Trimming removed 6 bases from V and 8 bases from J; junction bases left unmatched: 8. The CDR3 runs to 14 residues. Here the CDR3 DNA reads TGTGCCAGCAGCCGAGGACAGGGAAGGGAAAAACTGTTTTTT. It translates to CASSRGQGREKLFF.

The chain couples TRBV18 to TRBJ2-1; tentative D call: TRBD2 (6 bases). V was shortened by 2 bases and J by 1 base, with 9 bases between the two germline ends. CDR3 length: 15 residues. The germline gives CDR1 KGHSH, CDR2 LQKENI. The CDR3 region is CASSPMTSSYNEQFF. The CDR3 DNA reads as TGTGCCAGCTCACCAATGACTAGTTCCTACAATGAGCAGTTCTTC.

The rearrangement joins TRBV6-5 to TRBJ2-2, with TRBD1 matching over 10 bases. This CDR3 has 13 amino acids. The germline V gene has CDR1 MNHEY and CDR2 SVGAGI. The V gene end was trimmed by 11 bases and the J gene end by 0 bases; junction bases not matched to a gene: 0. The CDR3 spells CAGQGANTGELFF. The CDR3 DNA reads as TGTGCCGGACAGGGGGCGAACACCGGGGAGCTGTTTTTT.

The chain employs TRBV5-4 and TRBJ1-4, with TRBD1 identical over 7 bases. CDR1 and CDR2 from the germline V gene are SGHNT and YYREEE (reference sequence). The CDR3 contains 14 residues. Trimming removed 0 bases from V and 5 bases from J; junction bases left unmatched: 1. CDR3 in amino acids: CASSLAGQNEKLFF. In nucleotides, the CDR3 is TGTGCCAGCAGCTTGGCGGGACAGAATGAAAAACTGTTTTTT.

The gene calls are TRBV27 and TRBJ1-5, with TRBD1 as a possible D gene (5 bases). Germline assignment: CDR1 MNHEY and CDR2 SMNVEV (reference sequence). Trimming cost V 7 bases and J 4 bases, with 14 bases left between them. The CDR3 loop spans 14 amino acids. DNA of the CDR3: TGTGCCAGCACCCCGGGCGGGGCAAATCAGCCCCAGCATTTT. It codes for CASTPGGANQPQHF.

CDR3 nucleotides: TGTGCCAGCTCACCACGGGCGGGGCCGGAAGAGACCCAGTACTTC. Translated, it gives CASSPRAGPEETQYF. The J gene is TRBJ2-5, the V gene TRBV18; D possibly corresponds to TRBD2 (6 bases). Germline loops: CDR1 KGHSH, CDR2 LQKENI. The V gene lost 1 base and the J gene lost 3 bases, with 12 bases spanning the gap. This CDR3 has 15 amino acids.

This clone has a single count. The J gene is TRBJ1-3, the V gene TRBV6-5, with 8 positions matching TRBD1. Germline V gene data show CDR1 as MNHEY and CDR2 as SVGAGI. The CDR3 is 15 residues long. Trimming cost V 5 bases and J 6 bases; bases outside gene matches: 9. The CDR3 DNA sequence: TGTGCCAGCAGTCAGAGGGCAGGGGGCCAAAACACCATATATTTT. Its translation is CASSQRAGGQNTIYF.

The table lists this clone with many counts. The V gene is TRBV2, the J gene TRBJ2-7; D may be TRBD1 (6 bases). V dropped 3 bases and J dropped 2 bases, with 17 bases sitting between them. The CDR3 has 16 amino acids. Germline-derived CDR1 and CDR2 are SNHLY and FYNNEI. The CDR3 region has the DNA TGTGCCAGCAGTGATCCCGTGAGCAGGGGCCCCTACGAGCAGTACTTC. This translates into CASSDPVSRGPYEQYF.

This clone has only one observation. The chain uses TRBV5-6 and TRBJ1-5; 9 bases map to TRBD1. V trimming: 2 bases; J trimming: 7 bases; junction bases outside the gene matches: 4. The CDR3 contains 14 residues. CDR1 is SGHDT, CDR2 YYEEEE, per germline. CDR3: CASSFRQGGQPQHF. DNA for the CDR3: TGTGCCAGCAGCTTTAGACAGGGGGGGCAGCCCCAGCATTTT.

The chain joins TRBV5-6 to TRBJ2-5, with D maybe TRBD2 (7 bases). In germline, CDR1 is SGHDT, CDR2 YYEEEE. The V gene lost 4 bases and the J gene lost 1 base, with 14 bases spanning the gap. The CDR3 covers 15 residues. The chain's CDR3 is CASSPGGGSQETQYF. As DNA, the CDR3 is TGTGCCAGCAGCCCGGGGGGCGGGAGCCAAGAGACCCAGTACTTC. The full variable domain, in which reference TRBV5-6 and TRBJ2-5 provide the parts outside the CDR3, is DAGVTQSPTHLIKTRGQQVTLRCSPKSGHDTVSWYQQALGQGPQFIFQYYEEEERQRGNFPDRFSGHQFPNYSSELNVNALLLGDSALYLCASSPGGGSQETQYFGPGTRLLVL.

The count of this clone is one. The chain recombines TRBV5-1 with TRBJ2-5; tentative D call: TRBD1 (6 bases). V was pared by 0 bases and J by 5 bases, with 14 bases between. CDR3 size: 15 residues. Per the germline V gene, CDR1 is SGHRS and CDR2 is YFSETQ. The CDR3: CASSLGLGAGETQYF. The CDR3 DNA follows: TGCGCCAGCAGCTTGGGTTTGGGGGCAGGGGAGACCCAGTACTTC.

The V and J genes are TRBV7-8 and TRBJ1-5; 10 bases map to TRBD1. The CDR3 length is 18 residues. Germline V CDR1 and CDR2: SGHVS, FQNEAQ. V shed 7 bases, J shed 0 bases, and the junction held 12 bases outside the gene matches. The DNA for the CDR3 is TGTGCCAGCAACCCATGGACAGGGGGTCCCACTAGCAATCAGCCCCAGCATTTT. Its protein product is CASNPWTGGPTSNQPQHF. Supplemented by reference TRBV7-8 and TRBJ1-5, the full variable domain reads GAGVSQSPRYKVAKRGQDVALRCDPISGHVSLFWYQQALGQGPEFLTYFQNEAQLDKSGLPSDRFFAERPEGSVSTLKIQRTQQEDSAVYLCASNPWTGGPTSNQPQHFGDGTRLSIL.

The CDR3 sequence: CASFPAGTGDYGYTF. The CDR3 DNA follows: TGTGCCAGTTTTCCAGCCGGGACAGGGGATTATGGCTACACCTTC. The J gene is TRBJ1-2, the V gene TRBV27; 10 bases fit TRBD1. The germline V gene has CDR1 MNHEY and CDR2 SMNVEV (reference sequence). The trim removed 9 bases at V and 5 bases at J, leaving 12 bases unmatched. The CDR3 has 15 residues.

J is TRBJ2-1 and V is TRBV27; possible D gene TRBD2, 7 bases. V gave up 3 bases and J gave up 1 base, with 13 bases separating them. From germline, CDR1 is MNHEY and CDR2 SMNVEV (reference sequence). The CDR3 totals 16 residues. The CDR3 region has the DNA TGTGCCAGCAGTTTGCCGGGGGGCGGGTCCTACAATGAGCAGTTCTTC. This gives the protein CASSLPGGGSYNEQFF.

On this clone: At the DNA level, this CDR3 is encoded by other sequences in the same sample as well. This chain uses TRBV4-3 with TRBJ2-2; TRBD1 matches 7 bases. V shed 0 bases and J 5 bases; nucleotides not matched to a gene: 6. CDR3 length equals 16 residues. CDR1 and CDR2 (germline): LGHNA, YSLEER. The chain's CDR3 is CASSQDPQGETGELFF. CDR3 DNA sequence: TGCGCCAGCAGCCAAGATCCCCAGGGGGAGACCGGGGAGCTGTTTTTT.